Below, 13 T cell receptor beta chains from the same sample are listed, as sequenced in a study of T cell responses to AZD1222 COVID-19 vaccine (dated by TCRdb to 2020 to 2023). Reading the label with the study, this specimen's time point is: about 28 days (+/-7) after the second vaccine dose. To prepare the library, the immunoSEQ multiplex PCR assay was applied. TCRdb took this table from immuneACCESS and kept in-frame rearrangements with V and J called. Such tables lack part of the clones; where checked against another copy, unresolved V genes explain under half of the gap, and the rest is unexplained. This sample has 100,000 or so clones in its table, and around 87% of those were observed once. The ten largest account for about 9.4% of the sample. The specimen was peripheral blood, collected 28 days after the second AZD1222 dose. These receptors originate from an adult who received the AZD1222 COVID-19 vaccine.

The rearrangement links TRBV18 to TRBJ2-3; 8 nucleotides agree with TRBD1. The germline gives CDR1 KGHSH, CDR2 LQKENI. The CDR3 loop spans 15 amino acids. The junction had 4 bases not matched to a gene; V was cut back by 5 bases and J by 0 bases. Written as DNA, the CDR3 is TGTGCCAGCTCAGAGCGACAGGGGAGCACAGATACGCAGTATTTT. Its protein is CASSERQGSTDTQYF.

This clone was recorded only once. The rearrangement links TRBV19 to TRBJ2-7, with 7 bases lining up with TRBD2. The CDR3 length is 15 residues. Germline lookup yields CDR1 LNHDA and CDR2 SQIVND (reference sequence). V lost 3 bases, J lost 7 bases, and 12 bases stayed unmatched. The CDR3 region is CASSIVTGGGGEQYF. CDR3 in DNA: TGTGCCAGTAGTATTGTCACAGGCGGGGGAGGGGAGCAGTACTTC.

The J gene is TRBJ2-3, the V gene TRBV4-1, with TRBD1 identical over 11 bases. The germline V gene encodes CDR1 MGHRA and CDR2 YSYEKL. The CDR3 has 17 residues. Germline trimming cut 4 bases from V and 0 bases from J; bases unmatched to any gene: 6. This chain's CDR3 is CASSPRDRGMSTDTQYF. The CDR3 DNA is TGCGCCAGCAGCCCCCGGGACAGGGGGATGAGCACAGATACGCAGTATTTT.

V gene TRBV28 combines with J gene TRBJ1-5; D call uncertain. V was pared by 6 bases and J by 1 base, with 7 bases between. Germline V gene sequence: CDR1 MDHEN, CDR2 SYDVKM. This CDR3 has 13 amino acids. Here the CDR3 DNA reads TGTGCCAGCAGAAGGGAGAGCAATCAGCCCCAGCATTTT. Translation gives CASRRESNQPQHF.

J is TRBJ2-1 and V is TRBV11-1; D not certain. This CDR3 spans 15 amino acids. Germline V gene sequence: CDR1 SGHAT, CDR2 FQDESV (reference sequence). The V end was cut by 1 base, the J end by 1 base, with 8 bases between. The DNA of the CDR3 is TGTGCCAGCAGCTTAGTGTCTGGATCCTACAATGAGCAGTTCTTC. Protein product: CASSLVSGSYNEQFF.

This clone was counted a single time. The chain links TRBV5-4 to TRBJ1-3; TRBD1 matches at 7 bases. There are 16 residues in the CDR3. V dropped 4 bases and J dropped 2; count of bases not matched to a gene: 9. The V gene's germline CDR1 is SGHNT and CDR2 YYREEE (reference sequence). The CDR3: CASSATGSFAGNTIYF. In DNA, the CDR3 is TGTGCCAGCAGCGCGACAGGGAGTTTTGCTGGAAACACCATATATTTT. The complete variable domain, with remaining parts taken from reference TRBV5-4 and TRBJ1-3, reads ETGVTQSPTHLIKTRGQQVTLRCSSQSGHNTVSWYQQALGQGPQFIFQYYREEENGRGNFPPRFSGLQFPNYSSELNVNALELDDSALYLCASSATGSFAGNTIYFGEGSWLTVV.

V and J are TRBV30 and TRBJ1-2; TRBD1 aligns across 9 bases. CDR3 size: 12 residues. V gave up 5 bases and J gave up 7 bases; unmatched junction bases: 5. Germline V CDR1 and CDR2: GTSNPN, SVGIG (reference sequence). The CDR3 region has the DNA TGTGCCTGGCCGCGGACAGGGGTTGGCTACACCTTC. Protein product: CAWPRTGVGYTF.

The CDR3 DNA sequence: TGTGCCGCCGGCGGTTGGGGGAACCAAGAGACCCAGTACTTC. Amino acids: CAAGGWGNQETQYF. The rearrangement uses TRBV28 and TRBJ2-5; D possibly matches TRBD1 or TRBD2 (5 bases each). Germline CDR1 and CDR2: MDHEN and SYDVKM. This CDR3 is built from 14 residues. The V and J ends lost 11 bases and 0 bases respectively, with 16 bases between them.

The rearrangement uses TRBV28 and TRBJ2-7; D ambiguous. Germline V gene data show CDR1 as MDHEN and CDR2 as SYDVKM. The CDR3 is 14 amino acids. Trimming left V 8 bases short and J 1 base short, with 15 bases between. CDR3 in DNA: TGTGCCAGCCAAGGGTTCCCTTATTCCTACGAGCAGTACTTC. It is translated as CASQGFPYSYEQYF.

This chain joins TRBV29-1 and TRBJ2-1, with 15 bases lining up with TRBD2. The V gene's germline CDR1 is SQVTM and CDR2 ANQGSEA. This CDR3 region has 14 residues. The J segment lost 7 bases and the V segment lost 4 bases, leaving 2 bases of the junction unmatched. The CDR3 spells CSVVGTSGRNEQFF. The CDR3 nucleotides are TGCAGCGTTGTGGGGACTAGCGGGAGGAATGAGCAGTTCTTC.

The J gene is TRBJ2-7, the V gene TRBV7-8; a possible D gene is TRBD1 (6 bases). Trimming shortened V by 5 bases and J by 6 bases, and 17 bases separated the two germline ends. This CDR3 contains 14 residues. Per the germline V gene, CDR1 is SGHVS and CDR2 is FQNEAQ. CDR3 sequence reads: CASSLIRGIGEQYF. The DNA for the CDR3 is TGTGCCAGCAGCCTAATAAGGGGGATCGGCGAGCAGTACTTC.

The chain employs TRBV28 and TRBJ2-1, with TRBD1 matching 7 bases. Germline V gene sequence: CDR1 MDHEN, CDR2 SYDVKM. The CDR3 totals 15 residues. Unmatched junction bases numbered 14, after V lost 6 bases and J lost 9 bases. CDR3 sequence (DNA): TGTGCCAGCAGCCCTAATACAGGGGTCGGTACTGAGCAGTTCTTC. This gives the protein CASSPNTGVGTEQFF.

The CDR3, as DNA: TGCAGTGCTAGTGATCCGGGACAGGGGGTATTTGAGCAGTACTTC. Protein: CSASDPGQGVFEQYF. J is TRBJ2-7 and V is TRBV20-1, with 11 bases matching TRBD1. V was clipped by 3 bases and J by 7 bases; unmatched bases: 11. This CDR3 region has 15 residues. Per germline, CDR1 DFQATT and CDR2 SNEGSKA (reference sequence).